Below, 18 T cell receptor beta chains from the same sample are listed, as sequenced in a study of naive and memory T cell subsets. Study outcomes and limitations: A few larger clonotypes appeared in naive repertoires, especially CD8, possibly memory cells re-expressing CD45RA.

Their cognate antigens are unknown. Both TRBC1 and TRBC2 were covered by a beta constant-region primer of two equimolar oligonucleotides. Four rounds of PCR amplified the ligated cDNA using nested alpha and beta constant-region primers plus SP2. A single record per CDR3 protein comes from TCRdb applying MiXCR to the UMI-ligation and nested PCR reads. The repertoire consists of around 93,000 distinct CDR3 sequences, with 11% occurring once and the leading ten covering around 0.13%. Material for sequencing was naive CD4+ T cells from blood. The receptor source for this set is a human donor in good health.

The V and J genes are TRBV11-3 and TRBJ2-2, with TRBD1 identical over 7 bases. Germline trimming cut 6 bases from V and 0 bases from J; bases unmatched to any gene: 10. There are 17 residues in the CDR3. The germline gives CDR1 SGHNT, CDR2 YENEEA. CDR3 loop: CASRPTGDRPNTGELFF. CDR3 DNA: TGTGCCAGCAGACCAACAGGGGACCGACCGAACACCGGGGAGCTGTTTTTT.

This clonotype was observed a handful of times. This chain joins TRBV4-1 and TRBJ2-4, with D perhaps TRBD2 (5 bases). The CDR3 is 16 amino acids. Germline CDR1 is MGHRA and CDR2 is YSYEKL. Trimming cost V 3 bases and J 0 bases, with 12 bases left between them. CDR3 bases: TGCGCCAGCAGCCAGGACTTAGGAGCAGCCAAAAACATTCAGTACTTC. Encoded protein: CASSQDLGAAKNIQYF.

This clonotype came up a few times. This chain connects TRBV18 to TRBJ2-1; D is undetermined. Germline lookup yields CDR1 KGHSH and CDR2 LQKENI. The CDR3 sequence is 12 residues long. The V and J ends lost 3 bases and 9 bases respectively, with 9 bases between them. The CDR3 DNA reads as TGTGCCAGCTCACCTCAAGGTACTGAGCAGTTCTTC. This sequence encodes CASSPQGTEQFF.

This chain joins TRBV12-3 or TRBV12-4 and TRBJ1-6; TRBD1 is a possible D gene (6 bases). Trimming took off 6 bases at V and 10 bases at J, with 22 bases between the two ends. The CDR3 is 16 amino acids. The DNA of the CDR3 is TGTGCCAGCAGCACAAGTACTTCAGGGACATCCTCACCCCTCCACTTT. Translated: CASSTSTSGTSSPLHF.

Here the CDR3 reads CASSPIDSSTDTQYF. The CDR3 DNA follows: TGTGCCAGCTCACCGATAGACAGTTCCACAGATACGCAGTATTTT. J is TRBJ2-3 and V is TRBV18; TRBD1 might be the D (5 bases). Trimming pared 3 bases from V and 2 bases from J, leaving 12 bases between. Germline lookup yields CDR1 KGHSH and CDR2 LQKENI. The CDR3 runs to 15 residues.

This clonotype was seen more than once but under ten times. The chain is built from TRBV12-3 or TRBV12-4 and TRBJ2-4, with D unclear. CDR3 size: 14 residues. Trimming removed 3 bases from V and 4 bases from J, with 10 bases in between. The CDR3 protein is CASSFDGSKNIQYF. The CDR3, as DNA: TGTGCCAGCAGTTTCGATGGTAGTAAAAACATTCAGTACTTC.

This chain uses TRBV20-1 with TRBJ2-7; 8 bases are shared with TRBD1. J was trimmed by 5 bases and V by 2 bases; bases with no gene match: 8. The germline CDR1 and CDR2 sequences are DFQATT and SNEGSKA (reference sequence). There are 14 residues in the CDR3. The CDR3 protein is CSARLGQGIHEQYF. The CDR3, as DNA: TGCAGTGCTAGATTAGGACAGGGCATCCACGAGCAGTACTTC.

A few counts support this clonotype. The chain employs TRBV4-3 and TRBJ1-4; D possibly corresponds to TRBD1 (5 bases). V was shortened by 1 base and J by 1 base, with 10 bases between the two germline ends. The CDR3 covers 16 residues. Germline V lookup: CDR1 LGHNA, CDR2 YSLEER. The CDR3 nucleotides are TGCGCCAGCAGCCAAGGGGGCGCCGGAACTAATGAAAAACTGTTTTTT. Protein sequence: CASSQGGAGTNEKLFF.

This clonotype was picked up many times. The CDR3 DNA sequence: TGTGCCAGTAGTCTGATTGGGGTCGCTACCGGGGCCAACGTCCTGACTTTC. It specifies CASSLIGVATGANVLTF. The V and J genes are TRBV19 and TRBJ2-6; no firm D call. In germline, CDR1 is LNHDA, CDR2 SQIVND (reference sequence). The CDR3 has 17 residues. The V end lost 5 bases, the J end lost 4 bases, and 18 bases lay between the germline ends. Based on the CDR3 plus reference TRBV19 and TRBJ2-6, the full variable domain is DGGITQSPKYLFRKEGQNVTLSCEQNLNHDAMYWYRQDPGQGLRLIYYSQIVNDFQKGDIAEGYSVSREKKESFPLTVTSAQKNPTAFYLCASSLIGVATGANVLTFGAGSRLTVL.

V usage is TRBV28 and J usage is TRBJ2-7; tentatively, D is TRBD1 or TRBD2 (5 bases each). The germline V and J ends were trimmed by 5 bases and 12 bases, with 17 bases remaining between them. Germline CDR1 is MDHEN and CDR2 is SYDVKM. The CDR3 length is 12 residues. CDR3 nucleotides: TGTGCCAGCAGTCAGGGACCCGAACGTCCGTACTTC. It translates to CASSQGPERPYF.

This clonotype was seen a handful of times. The J gene is TRBJ1-1, the V gene TRBV7-9; unclear D gene. The germline V gene has CDR1 SEHNR and CDR2 FQNEAQ (reference sequence). CDR3 length equals 14 residues. Trimming pared 1 base from V and 0 bases from J, leaving 6 bases between. CDR3 amino acids: CASSLGHVNTEAFF. CDR3 sequence (DNA): TGTGCCAGCAGCTTAGGTCATGTGAACACTGAAGCTTTCTTT.

The genes are TRBV5-4 and TRBJ2-4; D unresolved. Deletions cut 0 bases from V and 0 bases from J, with 10 bases between. CDR1 is SGHNT and CDR2 is YYREEE in the germline V gene (reference sequence). The CDR3 totals 16 residues. The CDR3 coding sequence is TGTGCCAGCAGCTTGGCCGGGCCCCTAGCCAAAAACATTCAGTACTTC. The encoded protein is CASSLAGPLAKNIQYF.

In regard to this clonotype: One end of the junction fails to match germline, which may point to a read error. CDR3 in DNA: TGTGCTAGCAGCTTATACGGCCAGGATACGCAGTATTTT. Its translation is CASSLYGQDTQYF. The chain couples TRBV7-7 to TRBJ2-3; D not resolved. CDR1 and CDR2 (germline): SSHAT, FNYEAQ (reference sequence). The CDR3 covers 13 residues.

The chain combines TRBV6-6 with TRBJ1-4; tentative D call: TRBD1 (6 bases). The V end was cut by 6 bases, the J end by 4 bases, with 12 bases between. This CDR3 region has 14 residues. Per germline, CDR1 MNHNY and CDR2 SVGAGI (reference sequence). CDR3 residues: CASSPGHRNEKLFF. The CDR3 DNA follows: TGTGCCAGCAGCCCGGGACATCGTAATGAAAAACTGTTTTTT.

The gene calls are TRBV7-2 and TRBJ2-3; D gene unclear. Looked up from germline, CDR1 is SGHTA and CDR2 is FQGNSA. Trimming took 1 base from V and 1 from J, leaving 12 bases between them. The CDR3 length is 16 residues. The CDR3 loop reads CASSLEARGGTDTQYF. Written as DNA, the CDR3 is TGTGCCAGCAGCTTAGAGGCCAGAGGAGGCACAGATACGCAGTATTTT. Full variable domain (rest looked up from reference TRBV7-2 and TRBJ2-3): GAGVSQSPSNKVTEKGKDVELRCDPISGHTALYWYRQSLGQGLEFLIYFQGNSAPDKSGLPSDRFSAERTGGSVSTLTIQRTQQEDSAVYLCASSLEARGGTDTQYFGPGTRLTVL.

This clonotype was counted a few times. J is TRBJ2-3 and V is TRBV12-3 or TRBV12-4, with D hard to call. There are 16 residues in the CDR3. Trimming cost V 5 bases and J 1 base, with 16 bases left between them. The CDR3 sequence is CASSPARLLRTDTQYF. The CDR3 coding sequence is TGTGCCAGCAGTCCCGCCCGACTCTTACGCACAGATACGCAGTATTTT.

The rearrangement uses TRBV6-2 or TRBV6-3 and TRBJ1-5; D gene uncertain. V lost 6 bases and J lost 2, with 14 bases in between. The CDR3 sequence is 15 residues long. Germline CDR1 and CDR2: MNHEY and SVGEGT. The CDR3 coding sequence is TGTGCCAGCAGATTGGAACGGGCGGGCAATCAGCCCCAGCATTTT. This encodes CASRLERAGNQPQHF.

This clonotype was seen repeatedly, ten times or more. CDR3 DNA sequence: TGCGCCAGCAGCTTGGAATCCGGGACATATGAGCAGTTCTTC. This encodes CASSLESGTYEQFF. The chain combines TRBV5-1 with TRBJ2-1; weak D call: TRBD1 (6 bases). This CDR3 has 14 amino acids. Germline-derived CDR1 and CDR2 are SGHRS and YFSETQ. Trimming shortened V by 0 bases and J by 8 bases, and 12 bases separated the two germline ends. Supplemented by reference TRBV5-1 and TRBJ2-1, the full variable domain reads KAGVTQTPRYLIKTRGQQVTLSCSPISGHRSVSWYQQTPGQGLQFLFEYFSETQRNKGNFPGRFSGRQFSNSRSEMNVSTLELGDSALYLCASSLESGTYEQFFGPGTRLTVL.